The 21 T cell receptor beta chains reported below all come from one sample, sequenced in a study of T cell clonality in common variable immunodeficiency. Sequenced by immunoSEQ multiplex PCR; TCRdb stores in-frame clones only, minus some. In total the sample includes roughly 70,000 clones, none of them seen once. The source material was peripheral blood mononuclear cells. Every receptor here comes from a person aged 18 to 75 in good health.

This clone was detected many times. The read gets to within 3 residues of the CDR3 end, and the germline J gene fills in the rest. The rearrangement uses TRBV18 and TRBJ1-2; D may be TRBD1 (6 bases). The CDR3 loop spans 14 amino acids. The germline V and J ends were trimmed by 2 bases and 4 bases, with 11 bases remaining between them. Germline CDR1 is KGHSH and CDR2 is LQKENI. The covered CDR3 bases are TGTGCCAGCTCACCAACAGGGATCAGCTATGGC. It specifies CASSPTGISYG. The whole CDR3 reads CASSPTGISYGYTF.

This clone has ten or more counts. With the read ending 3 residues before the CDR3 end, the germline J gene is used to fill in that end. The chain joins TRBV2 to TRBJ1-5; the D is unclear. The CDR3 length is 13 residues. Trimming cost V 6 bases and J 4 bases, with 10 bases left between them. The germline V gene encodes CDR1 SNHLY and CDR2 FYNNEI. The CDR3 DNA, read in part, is TGTGCCAGCAGCACGGTGCTAAATCAGCCC. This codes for CASSTVLNQP. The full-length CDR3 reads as CASSTVLNQPQHF.

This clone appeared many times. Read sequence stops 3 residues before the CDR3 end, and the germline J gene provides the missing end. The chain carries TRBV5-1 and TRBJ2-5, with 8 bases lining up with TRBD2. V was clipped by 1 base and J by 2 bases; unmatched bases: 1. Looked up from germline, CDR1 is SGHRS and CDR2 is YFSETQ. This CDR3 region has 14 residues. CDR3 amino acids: CASSLLAGQETQYF. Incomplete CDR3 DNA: TGCGCCAGCAGCTTGTTAGCGGGACAAGAGACC. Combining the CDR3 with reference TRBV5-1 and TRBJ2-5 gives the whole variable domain KAGVTQTPRYLIKTRGQQVTLSCSPISGHRSVSWYQQTPGQGLQFLFEYFSETQRNKGNFPGRFSGRQFSNSRSEMNVSTLELGDSALYLCASSLLAGQETQYFGPGTRLLVL.

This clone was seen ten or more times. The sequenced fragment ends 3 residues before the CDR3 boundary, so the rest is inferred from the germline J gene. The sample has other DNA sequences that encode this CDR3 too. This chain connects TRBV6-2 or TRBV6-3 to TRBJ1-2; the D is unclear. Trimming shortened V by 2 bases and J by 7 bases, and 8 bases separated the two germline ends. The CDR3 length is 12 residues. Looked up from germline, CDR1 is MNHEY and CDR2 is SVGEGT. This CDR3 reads CASSYTGSGYTF. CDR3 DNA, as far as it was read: TGTGCCAGCAGTTACACGGGTTCTGGC.

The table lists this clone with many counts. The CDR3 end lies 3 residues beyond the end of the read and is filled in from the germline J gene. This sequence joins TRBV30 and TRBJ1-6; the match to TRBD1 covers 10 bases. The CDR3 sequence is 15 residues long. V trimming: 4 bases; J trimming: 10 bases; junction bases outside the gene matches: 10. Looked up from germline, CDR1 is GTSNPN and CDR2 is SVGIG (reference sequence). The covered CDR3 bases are TGTGCCTGGACCACTAGGGACAGGGGAAGATCACCC. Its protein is CAWTTRDRGRSP. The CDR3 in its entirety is CAWTTRDRGRSPLHF.

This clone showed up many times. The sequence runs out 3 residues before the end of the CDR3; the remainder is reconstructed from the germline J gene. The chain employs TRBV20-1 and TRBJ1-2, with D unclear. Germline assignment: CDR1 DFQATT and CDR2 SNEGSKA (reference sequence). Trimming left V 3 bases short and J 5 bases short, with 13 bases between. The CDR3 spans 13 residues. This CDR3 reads CSASNVKGYGYTF. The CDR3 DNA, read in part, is TGCAGTGCTAGCAACGTGAAAGGGTATGGC.

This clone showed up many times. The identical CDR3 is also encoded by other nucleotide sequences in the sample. This CDR3 reads CASSLWDRGSSYEQYF. The part of the CDR3 DNA that was read is TGTGCCAGCAGTTTATGGGACAGGGGTAGCTCCTACGAG. J is TRBJ2-7 and V is TRBV12-3 or TRBV12-4, with TRBD1 matching 10 bases. Read coverage stops 3 residues before the CDR3 terminus; the germline J gene supplies the remainder. The CDR3 is made up of 16 amino acids. The V gene end was trimmed by 2 bases and the J gene end by 0 bases; junction bases not matched to a gene: 4.

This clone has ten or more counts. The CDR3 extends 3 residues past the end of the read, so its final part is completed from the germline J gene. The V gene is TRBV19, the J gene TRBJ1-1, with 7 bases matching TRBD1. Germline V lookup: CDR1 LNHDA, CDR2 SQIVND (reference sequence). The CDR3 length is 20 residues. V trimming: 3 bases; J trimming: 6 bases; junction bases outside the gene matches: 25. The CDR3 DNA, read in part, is TGTGCCAGTAGTATTCGGCCTTCCCCGGGACAGAAAAAGGGGGTACCTGAA. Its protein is CASSIRPSPGQKKGVPE. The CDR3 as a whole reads CASSIRPSPGQKKGVPEAFF.

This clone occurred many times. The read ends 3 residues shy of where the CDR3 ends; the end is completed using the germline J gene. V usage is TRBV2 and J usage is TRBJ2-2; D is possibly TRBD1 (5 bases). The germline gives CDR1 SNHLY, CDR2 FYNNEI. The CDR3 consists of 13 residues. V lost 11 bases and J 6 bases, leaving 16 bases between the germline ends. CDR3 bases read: TGTGCCTTCACTAAGGGGTTGGCCGGGGAG. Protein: CAFTKGLAGE. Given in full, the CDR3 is CAFTKGLAGELFF.

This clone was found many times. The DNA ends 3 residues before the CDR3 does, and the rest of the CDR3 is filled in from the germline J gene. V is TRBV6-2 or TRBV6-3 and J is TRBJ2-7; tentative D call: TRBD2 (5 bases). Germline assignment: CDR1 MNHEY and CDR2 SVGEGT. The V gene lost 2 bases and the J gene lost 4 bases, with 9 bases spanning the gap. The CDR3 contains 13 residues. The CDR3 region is CASSYAPGYEQYF. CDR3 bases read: TGTGCCAGCAGTTACGCTCCGGGGTACGAG.

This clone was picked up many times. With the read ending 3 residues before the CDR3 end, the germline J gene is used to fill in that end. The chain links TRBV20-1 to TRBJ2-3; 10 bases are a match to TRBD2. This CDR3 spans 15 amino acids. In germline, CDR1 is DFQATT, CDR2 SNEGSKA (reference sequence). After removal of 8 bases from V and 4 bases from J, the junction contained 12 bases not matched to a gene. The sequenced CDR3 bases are TGCAGTAGCGGGCCGAGCGGGAGGGCCCCAGATACG. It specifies CSSGPSGRAPDT. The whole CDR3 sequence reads CSSGPSGRAPDTQYF.

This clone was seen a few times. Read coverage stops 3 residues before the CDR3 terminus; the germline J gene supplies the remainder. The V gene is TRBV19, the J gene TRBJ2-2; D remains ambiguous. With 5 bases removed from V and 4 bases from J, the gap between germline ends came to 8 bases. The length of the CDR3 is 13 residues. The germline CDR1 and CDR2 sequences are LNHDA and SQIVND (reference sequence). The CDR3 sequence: CASSVGSTGELFF. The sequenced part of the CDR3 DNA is TGTGCCAGTAGTGTAGGTAGCACCGGGGAG.

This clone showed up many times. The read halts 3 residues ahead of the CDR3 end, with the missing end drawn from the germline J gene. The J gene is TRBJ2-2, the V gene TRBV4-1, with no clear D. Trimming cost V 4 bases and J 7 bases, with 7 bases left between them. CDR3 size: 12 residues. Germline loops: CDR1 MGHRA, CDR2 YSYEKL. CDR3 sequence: CASSRSVGELFF. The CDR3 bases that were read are TGCGCCAGCAGCCGATCAGTCGGGGAG.

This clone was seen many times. The CDR3 loop is CASRGLAGAAGELFF. The covered CDR3 bases are TGTGCCAGCAGGGGACTAGCGGGAGCGGCCGGGGAG. This chain connects TRBV2 to TRBJ2-2; 14 bases fit TRBD2. With the read ending 3 residues before the CDR3 end, the germline J gene is used to fill in that end. There are 15 residues in the CDR3. Germline V gene sequence: CDR1 SNHLY, CDR2 FYNNEI. The junction had 3 bases not matched to a gene; V was cut back by 6 bases and J by 6 bases.

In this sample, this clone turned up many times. The DNA read from the CDR3 is TGCGCCAGCAGCTTACAGGGGGGTGAAAAA. As protein: CASSLQGGEK. The whole CDR3 sequence is CASSLQGGEKLFF. The V and J genes are TRBV5-1 and TRBJ1-4, with 8 bases aligning to TRBD1. The missing CDR3 end, 3 residues past where the read stops, is filled in from the germline J gene. Trimming at V came to 2 bases and at J to 7 bases, leaving 1 base not matched to a gene. The CDR3 totals 13 residues. Germline loops: CDR1 SGHRS, CDR2 YFSETQ.

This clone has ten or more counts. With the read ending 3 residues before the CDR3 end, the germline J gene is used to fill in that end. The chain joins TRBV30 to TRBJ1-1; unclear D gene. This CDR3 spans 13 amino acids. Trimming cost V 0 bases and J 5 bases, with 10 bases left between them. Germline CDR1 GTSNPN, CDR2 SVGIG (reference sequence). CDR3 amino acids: CAWSVRVPTEAFF. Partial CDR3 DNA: TGTGCCTGGAGTGTACGGGTCCCGACTGAA.

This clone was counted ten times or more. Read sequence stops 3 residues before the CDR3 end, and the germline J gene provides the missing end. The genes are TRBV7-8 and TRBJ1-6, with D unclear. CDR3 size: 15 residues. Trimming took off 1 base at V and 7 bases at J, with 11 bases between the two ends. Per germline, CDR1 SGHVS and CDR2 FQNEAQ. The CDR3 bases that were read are TGTGCCAGCAGCTTAGTGAGGTCAGAAAATTCACCC. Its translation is CASSLVRSENSP. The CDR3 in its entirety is CASSLVRSENSPLHF.

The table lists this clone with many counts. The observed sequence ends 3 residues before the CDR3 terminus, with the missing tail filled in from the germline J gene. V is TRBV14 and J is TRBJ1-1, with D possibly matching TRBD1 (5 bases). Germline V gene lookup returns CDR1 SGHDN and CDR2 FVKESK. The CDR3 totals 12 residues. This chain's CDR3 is CASSQDRTEAFF. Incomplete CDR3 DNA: TGTGCCAGCAGCCAAGATCGGACAGAA.

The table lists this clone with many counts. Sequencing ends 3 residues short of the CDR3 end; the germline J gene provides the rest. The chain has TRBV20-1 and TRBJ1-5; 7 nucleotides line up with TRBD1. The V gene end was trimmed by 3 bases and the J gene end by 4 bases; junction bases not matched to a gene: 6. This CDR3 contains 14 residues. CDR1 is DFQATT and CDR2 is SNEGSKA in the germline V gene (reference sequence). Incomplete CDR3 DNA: TGCAGTGCTAGCAAACAGGGGCGGAATCAGCCC. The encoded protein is CSASKQGRNQP. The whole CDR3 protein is CSASKQGRNQPQHF.

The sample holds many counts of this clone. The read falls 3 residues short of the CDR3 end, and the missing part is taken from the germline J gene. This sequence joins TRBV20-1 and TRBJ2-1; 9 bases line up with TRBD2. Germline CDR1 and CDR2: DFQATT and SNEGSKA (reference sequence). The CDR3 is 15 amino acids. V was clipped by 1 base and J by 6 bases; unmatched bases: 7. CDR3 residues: CSARVRRGGFNEQFF. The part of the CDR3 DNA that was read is TGCAGTGCTAGAGTGAGGCGGGGGGGCTTCAATGAG.

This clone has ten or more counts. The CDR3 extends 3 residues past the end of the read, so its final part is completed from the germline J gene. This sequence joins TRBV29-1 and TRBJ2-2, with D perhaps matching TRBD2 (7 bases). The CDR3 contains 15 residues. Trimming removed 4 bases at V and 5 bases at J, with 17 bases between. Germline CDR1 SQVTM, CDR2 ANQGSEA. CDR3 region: CSVAGTGRGTGELFF. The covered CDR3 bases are TGCAGCGTTGCAGGCACAGGGCGGGGGACCGGGGAG.